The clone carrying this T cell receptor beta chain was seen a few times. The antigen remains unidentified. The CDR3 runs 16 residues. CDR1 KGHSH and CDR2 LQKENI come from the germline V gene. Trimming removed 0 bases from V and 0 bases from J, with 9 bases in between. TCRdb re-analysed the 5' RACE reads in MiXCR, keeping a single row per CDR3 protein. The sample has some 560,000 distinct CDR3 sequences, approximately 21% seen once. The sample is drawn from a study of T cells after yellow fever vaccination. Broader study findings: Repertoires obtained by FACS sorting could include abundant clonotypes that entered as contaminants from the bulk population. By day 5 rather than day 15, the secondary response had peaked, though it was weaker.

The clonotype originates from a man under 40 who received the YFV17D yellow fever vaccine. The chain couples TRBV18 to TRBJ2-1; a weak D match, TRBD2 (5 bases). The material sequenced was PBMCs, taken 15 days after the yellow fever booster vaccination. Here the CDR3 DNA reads TGTGCCAGCTCACCACCTCAGCGGAACTCCTACAATGAGCAGTTCTTC. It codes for CASSPPQRNSYNEQFF.